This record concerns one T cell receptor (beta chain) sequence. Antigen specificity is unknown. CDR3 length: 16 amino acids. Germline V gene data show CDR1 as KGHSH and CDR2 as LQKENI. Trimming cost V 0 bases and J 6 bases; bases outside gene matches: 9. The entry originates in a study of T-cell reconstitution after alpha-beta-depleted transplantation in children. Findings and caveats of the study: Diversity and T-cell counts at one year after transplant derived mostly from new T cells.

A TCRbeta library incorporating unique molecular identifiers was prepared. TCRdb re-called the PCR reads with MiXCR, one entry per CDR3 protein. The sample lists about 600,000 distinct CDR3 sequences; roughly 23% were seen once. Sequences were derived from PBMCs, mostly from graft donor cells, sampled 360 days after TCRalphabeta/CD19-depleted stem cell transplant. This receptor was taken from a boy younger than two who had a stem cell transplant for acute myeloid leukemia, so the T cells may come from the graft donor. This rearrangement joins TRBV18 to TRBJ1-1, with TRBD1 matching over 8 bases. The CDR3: CASSPPTGDKLPEAFF. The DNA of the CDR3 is TGTGCCAGCTCACCACCGACAGGGGATAAGTTACCTGAAGCTTTCTTT.